The rows below give T cell receptor beta chains drawn from one sample of a study of cytomegalovirus exposure and HLA in healthy donors. Measured with immunoSEQ multiplex PCR; TCRdb has only the in-frame clones, and not every one. The data hold around 150,000 clones, with around 77% observed a single time. The sample consisted of PBMCs. These TCRs come from a young man in good health. CDR3s include the opening cysteine and the closing phenylalanine or tryptophan. The order of the fields is J gene, clone size, V gene, CDR3 protein. Rows may omit the clone size; those that give it use once, few, many or a size class.

TRBJ2-1 - TRBV5-6 CASSLGDSRFF
TRBJ2-1 - TRBV27 CASSLGLPRVDEQFF
TRBJ2-7 - TRBV6-1 CASSEGRGAHTKAYEQYF
TRBJ2-7 - TRBV2 CASTKSGGPGSYEQYF
TRBJ2-3 - TRBV10-2 CASSDSVQGWRGYTQYF
TRBJ2-1 - TRBV5-1 CASSRTNEQFF
TRBJ2-4 few TRBV19 CASSPGRARGRSLAKNIQYF
TRBJ2-7 - TRBV30 CAWTRGGIVLEQYF
TRBJ1-5 - TRBV6-5 CASGGGGSNQPQHF
TRBJ1-1 - TRBV7-2 CASSARQGADTEAFF
TRBJ1-2 - TRBV7-2 CASSSGWNYGYTF
TRBJ1-2 - TRBV7-2 CASSFGGYGYTF
TRBJ2-3 - TRBV7-6 CASSRGSGRTDTQYF
TRBJ2-7 - TRBV5-1 CASSLGAYEQYF
TRBJ2-3 - TRBV11-2 CASSLDLRHTDTQYF
TRBJ2-1 - TRBV28 CASSSLSDEQFF
TRBJ2-1 - TRBV7-8 CASSLRQRENDEQFF
TRBJ1-1 - TRBV6-6 CASSSQGGPNTEAFF
TRBJ2-7 - TRBV7-6 CASSQDSPYEQYF
TRBJ2-2 - TRBV28 CASSLGGDTGELFF
TRBJ2-7 - TRBV5-6 CASSLVGGVYEQYF
TRBJ1-5 - TRBV15 CATSRTDSNQPQHF
TRBJ1-2 - TRBV6-1 CASTDVGLYGYTF
TRBJ2-7 - TRBV28 CASSLRPSGWAYEQYF
TRBJ2-5 - TRBV23-1 CASSHPGKETQYF
TRBJ2-1 - TRBV5-6 CASSLDSSYNEQFF
TRBJ2-7 - TRBV28 CASSGDNRDRVVHEQYF
TRBJ2-5 - TRBV7-2 CASIPRLVETQYF
TRBJ1-6 once TRBV30 CAWSAGWGQGPDSPLHF
TRBJ2-1 - TRBV7-6 CASSYRLAAVNEQFF
TRBJ2-7 - TRBV7-2 CASSLGSNYEQHF
TRBJ2-7 - TRBV10-3 CAISEPSVNEQYF
TRBJ1-5 - TRBV19 CASGQGRWSNQPQHF